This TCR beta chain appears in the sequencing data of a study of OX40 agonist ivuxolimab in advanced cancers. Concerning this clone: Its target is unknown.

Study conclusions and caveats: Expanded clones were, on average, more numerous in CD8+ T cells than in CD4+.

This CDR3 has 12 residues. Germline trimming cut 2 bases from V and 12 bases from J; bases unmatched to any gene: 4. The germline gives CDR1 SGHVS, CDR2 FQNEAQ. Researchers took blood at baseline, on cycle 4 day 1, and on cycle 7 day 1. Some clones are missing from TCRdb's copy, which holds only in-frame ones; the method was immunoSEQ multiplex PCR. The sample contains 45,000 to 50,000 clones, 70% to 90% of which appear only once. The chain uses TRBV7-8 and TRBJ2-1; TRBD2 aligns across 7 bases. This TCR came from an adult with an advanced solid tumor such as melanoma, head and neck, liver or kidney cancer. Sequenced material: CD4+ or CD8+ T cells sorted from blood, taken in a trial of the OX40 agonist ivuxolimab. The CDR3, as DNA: TGTGCCAGCAGCTTACGGGAGGCGGTGCAGTTCTTC. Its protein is CASSLREAVQFF.